A selection of T cell receptor beta chains follows, all from one sample in a study of CD8 T cells in ankylosing spondylitis. A single record per CDR3 protein comes from TCRdb applying MiXCR to the 5' RACE reads. The sample shows 30,000 to 35,000 distinct CDR3 sequences, more than 25% of them seen only once. Sequencing was carried out using synovial fluid, either unsorted or a sorted T cell fraction (not recorded which). The receptors shown here come from a male donor with ankylosing spondylitis. Each CDR3 is given without its conserved first and last residue. A D gene is named only where the DNA matches it firmly.

length: 7; V: TRBV12-3/TRBV12-4; D: NA; J: TRBJ1-1; CDR3: ASSLPAF
length: 14; V: TRBV14; D: NA; J: TRBJ2-1; CDR3: ASSQFFGALYNEQF
length: 10; V: TRBV24-1; D: NA; J: TRBJ2-1; CDR3: ATGTSYNEQF
length: 12; V: TRBV4-2; D: NA; J: TRBJ1-2; CDR3: ASSQDAGGPGYT
length: 10; V: TRBV12-3/TRBV12-4; D: NA; J: TRBJ2-1; CDR3: ASRLLYNEQF
length: 13; V: TRBV7-9; D: NA; J: TRBJ1-1; CDR3: ASSLVLGPVNEAF
length: 12; V: TRBV7-9; D: TRBD2; J: TRBJ2-7; CDR3: ASSWTRGFNEQY
length: 11; V: TRBV12-3/TRBV12-4; D: NA; J: TRBJ2-7; CDR3: ASSFSTEYEQY
length: 14; V: TRBV4-1; D: NA; J: TRBJ2-5; CDR3: ASSQVGKGVEETQY
length: 12; V: TRBV10-2; D: NA; J: TRBJ1-1; CDR3: ASSVGGLNTEAF
length: 12; V: TRBV5-6; D: TRBD1; J: TRBJ1-1; CDR3: ASSLPTGSTEAF
length: 12; V: TRBV12-3/TRBV12-4; D: TRBD1; J: TRBJ1-2; CDR3: ASSSTGANYGYT
length: 14; V: TRBV7-9; D: TRBD2; J: TRBJ2-1; CDR3: ASSPLAGSSYNEQF
length: 9; V: TRBV29-1; D: NA; J: TRBJ1-2; CDR3: SVRTVDGYT
length: 11; V: TRBV20-1; D: TRBD1; J: TRBJ2-1; CDR3: SARDRADNEQF
length: 11; V: TRBV20-1; D: NA; J: TRBJ1-2; CDR3: SARDLDNYGYT
length: 12; V: TRBV10-1; D: NA; J: TRBJ2-2; CDR3: ASSESGSTGELF
length: 14; V: TRBV3-1; D: NA; J: TRBJ2-1; CDR3: ASSHFDAARLKEQF
length: 15; V: TRBV20-1; D: TRBD2; J: TRBJ2-1; CDR3: SAPGLAGRRNYNEQF
length: 14; V: TRBV29-1; D: TRBD1; J: TRBJ2-1; CDR3: SVEDGDRRSYNEQF
length: 10; V: TRBV7-6; D: NA; J: TRBJ2-1; CDR3: ASSLEGREQF
length: 13; V: TRBV7-8; D: NA; J: TRBJ2-3; CDR3: ASTRSGRNTDTQY
length: 14; V: TRBV24-1; D: NA; J: TRBJ2-5; CDR3: ATSDPASGIGETQY
length: 12; V: TRBV3-1; D: NA; J: TRBJ1-2; CDR3: ASSPQGESYGYT
length: 12; V: TRBV7-9; D: TRBD1; J: TRBJ1-5; CDR3: ASSLGGGCQPQH
length: 12; V: TRBV14; D: NA; J: TRBJ2-1; CDR3: ASSPTAVYNEQF
length: 11; V: TRBV11-2; D: NA; J: TRBJ2-3; CDR3: ASSLEVTDTQY